The 32 T cell receptor beta chains listed next were all sequenced from one sample in a study of CD8+CD57+ T cells in acquired aplastic anemia. The template for TCR beta VDJ and CDR3 sequence profiling was genomic DNA. MiXCR, run by TCRdb on the reads, gives a single entry per CDR3 protein. The sample holds around 170,000 distinct CDR3 sequences; under 75% are singletons and the top ten take over 40%. Material: sorted CD4+, CD8+, or CD8+CD57+ T cells (not recorded which) from PBMCs. The source of these receptors is a human donor in good health.

This clonotype has a single count. V and J are TRBV29-1 and TRBJ2-5; D may be TRBD2 (5 bases). This CDR3 spans 12 amino acids. The V end was cut by 1 base, the J end by 4 bases, with 7 bases between. Germline V gene sequence: CDR1 SQVTM, CDR2 ANQGSEA. The CDR3 DNA reads as TGCAGCGTTGAAGTGGGAGCAGAGACCCAGTACTTC. It codes for CSVEVGAETQYF.

In DNA form, the CDR3 reads TGTGCCAGTAGTGAACGGTCTCTTGGGTCTCACATATATTTT. It yields the protein CASSERSLGSHIYF. This rearrangement joins TRBV19 to TRBJ1-3; D gene uncertain. The V gene's germline CDR1 is LNHDA and CDR2 SQIVND (reference sequence). V was cut by 5 bases and J by 12 bases, with 20 bases left in between. The CDR3 sequence is 14 residues long.

This clonotype was counted many times. V and J are TRBV13 and TRBJ1-1; 7 bases align to TRBD1. The CDR3 spans 15 residues. The germline V gene has CDR1 PRHDT and CDR2 FYEKMQ (reference sequence). Trimming at V came to 4 bases and at J to 1 base, leaving 6 bases not matched to a gene. The CDR3 loop reads CASSSLGTENTEAFF. Written as DNA, the CDR3 is TGTGCCAGCAGCTCCCTCGGGACAGAGAACACTGAAGCTTTCTTT.

To note about this clonotype: The CDR3 does not end in the conserved phenylalanine or tryptophan, so this is likely a read error. The chain joins TRBV9 to TRBJ1-2; a weak D match, TRBD1 (6 bases). Germline CDR1 SGDLS, CDR2 YYNGEE. V dropped 3 bases and J dropped 1 base, with 16 bases sitting between them. This CDR3 has 16 residues. CDR3 in DNA: TGTGCCAGCAGCGGTATTCGGACAGATGTTAACTATGGCTACACCTCC. Its translation: CASSGIRTDVNYGYTS.

This chain connects TRBV20-1 to TRBJ1-6; no clear D. The length of the CDR3 is 13 residues. Between the trimmed V and J ends, which lost 6 bases and 14 bases, there was a span of 20 bases. Germline V gene data show CDR1 as DFQATT and CDR2 as SNEGSKA (reference sequence). In DNA, the CDR3 is TGCAGTGCCACCCACCCGACGGGCTCGTCCCTCCACTTT. Amino acids: CSATHPTGSSLHF.

The rearrangement uses TRBV7-9 and TRBJ2-2; 7 nucleotides agree with TRBD1. The CDR3 has 15 residues. The germline V gene encodes CDR1 SEHNR and CDR2 FQNEAQ (reference sequence). Germline trimming cut 6 bases from V and 5 bases from J; bases unmatched to any gene: 9. CDR3 region: CASRSGDSNTGELFF. In nucleotides, the CDR3 is TGTGCCAGCAGGTCAGGGGACAGTAATACCGGGGAGCTGTTTTTT.

Concerning this clonotype: One junction end does not reproduce the germline sequence, and a read error may be involved. The rearrangement joins TRBV2 to TRBJ1-2; 8 bases agree with TRBD1. This CDR3 region has 14 residues. Germline assignment: CDR1 SNHLY and CDR2 FYNNEI. CDR3 coding DNA: TGTGTCAGCAACACCGGGACAGGAGCCTATGGCTACACCTTC. Protein: CVSNTGTGAYGYTF.

V and J are TRBV5-1 and TRBJ2-7; perhaps TRBD2 as D (5 bases). Germline assignment: CDR1 SGHRS and CDR2 YFSETQ. With 2 bases removed from V and 2 bases from J, the gap between germline ends came to 14 bases. CDR3 size: 15 residues. The CDR3 protein is CASSLLGDSTYEQYF. The CDR3 DNA reads as TGCGCCAGCAGCTTACTCGGGGATTCCACCTACGAGCAGTACTTC.

The J gene is TRBJ1-5, the V gene TRBV7-2, with D possibly being TRBD1 (5 bases). V lost 3 bases to trimming and J lost 8 bases, with 8 bases between them. The CDR3 runs to 12 residues. CDR1 is SGHTA, CDR2 FQGNSA, per germline. For the CDR3, the DNA is TGTGCCAGCAGCTTTCGCAGGGAGCCCCAGCATTTT. Residues: CASSFRREPQHF.

V usage is TRBV5-1 and J usage is TRBJ1-3; 8 bases are shared with TRBD1. CDR1 is SGHRS, CDR2 YFSETQ, per germline. The CDR3 totals 16 residues. The V segment lost 4 bases and the J segment 1 base; nucleotides outside the gene matches: 7. The CDR3 sequence is CASSAIRGRSGNTIYF. DNA for the CDR3: TGCGCCAGCAGCGCCATCAGGGGGCGGTCTGGAAACACCATATATTTT.

V gene TRBV9 combines with J gene TRBJ1-1; D ambiguous. The V gene's germline CDR1 is SGDLS and CDR2 YYNGEE. This CDR3 contains 17 residues. Trimming cost V 0 bases and J 0 bases, with 15 bases left between them. This chain's CDR3 is CASSVVWAGTMNTEAFF. The CDR3 coding sequence is TGTGCCAGCAGCGTAGTATGGGCAGGCACGATGAACACTGAAGCTTTCTTT.

This clonotype occurred many times. J is TRBJ2-5 and V is TRBV2; 11 bases align to TRBD1. Germline loops: CDR1 SNHLY, CDR2 FYNNEI. CDR3 length: 16 residues. V lost 5 bases to trimming and J lost 1 base; unmatched junction nucleotides: 6. CDR3 nucleotide sequence: TGTGCCAGCAGTCCCTCCGGGACAGGGGGCCAAGAGACCCAGTACTTC. It translates to CASSPSGTGGQETQYF. The full variable domain, with the rest looked up from reference TRBV2 and TRBJ2-5, is EPEVTQTPSHQVTQMGQEVILRCVPISNHLYFYWYRQILGQKVEFLVSFYNNEISEKSEIFDDQFSVERPDGSNFTLKIRSTKLEDSAMYFCASSPSGTGGQETQYFGPGTRLLVL.

In this sample, this clonotype turned up many times. The chain links TRBV4-1 to TRBJ1-6; D remains ambiguous. The CDR3 is made up of 22 amino acids. V shed 0 bases and J shed 5 bases, with 29 bases lying between them. Germline assignment: CDR1 MGHRA and CDR2 YSYEKL. The CDR3 is CASSQEGVLGVALSLNNSPLHF. CDR3 sequence (DNA): TGCGCCAGCAGCCAAGAAGGAGTCCTGGGTGTAGCCCTCTCCCTGAATAATTCACCCCTCCACTTT.

Comments on this clonotype: This may stem from a read error, because a much larger clone lies one nucleotide away. The V call is TRBV4-3, the J call TRBJ1-1; TRBD1 matches 7 bases. Germline CDR1 LGHNA, CDR2 YSLEER. The CDR3 sequence is 16 residues long. The trim removed 3 bases at V and 1 base at J, leaving 8 bases unmatched. CDR3 amino acids: CASSQAMTGWNTEAFF. In DNA form, the CDR3 reads TGCGCCAGCAGCCAGGCCATGACAGGGTGGAACACTGAAGCTTTCTTT.

As for this clonotype: No conserved phenylalanine or tryptophan ends this CDR3, so it is likely a read error. The chain is built from TRBV20-1 and TRBJ1-5, with D possibly being TRBD1 (6 bases). Per the germline V gene, CDR1 is DFQATT and CDR2 is SNEGSKA (reference sequence). The CDR3 totals 17 residues. The CDR3, as DNA: TGCAGTGCTAGACAGGACAGTGGAGAGATCGGCAATCAGCACCAGCATGTT. It yields the protein CSARQDSGEIGNQHQHV.

This chain connects TRBV6-5 to TRBJ1-5; D perhaps matches TRBD1 (6 bases). V lost 5 bases to trimming and J lost 6 bases, with 17 bases between them. Germline CDR1 and CDR2: MNHEY and SVGAGI. There are 15 residues in the CDR3. CDR3 coding DNA: TGTGCCAGCAGTCCAGGGGAGGCGGTCCGTCAGCCCCAGCATTTT. Amino acid sequence: CASSPGEAVRQPQHF.

The genes are TRBV2 and TRBJ1-6; no clear D. V gave up 8 bases and J gave up 7 bases, with 12 bases separating them. Germline CDR1 and CDR2: SNHLY and FYNNEI. This CDR3 spans 13 amino acids. The CDR3 here is CASREYGNSPLHF. The CDR3 coding sequence is TGTGCCAGCCGGGAGTACGGGAATTCACCCCTCCACTTT. Together with reference TRBV2 and TRBJ1-6, the CDR3 gives the full variable domain: EPEVTQTPSHQVTQMGQEVILRCVPISNHLYFYWYRQILGQKVEFLVSFYNNEISEKSEIFDDQFSVERPDGSNFTLKIRSTKLEDSAMYFCASREYGNSPLHFGNGTRLTVT.

The J gene is TRBJ2-1, the V gene TRBV12-3 or TRBV12-4; 10 positions match TRBD2. V was pared by 4 bases and J by 1 base, with 4 bases of the junction left unmatched. The CDR3 consists of 16 residues. The CDR3: CASSSRTSGSYNEQFF. CDR3 DNA: TGTGCCAGCAGTTCAAGGACTAGCGGTTCCTACAATGAGCAGTTCTTC.

This chain uses TRBV10-3 with TRBJ2-7; TRBD1 matches at 7 bases. Germline-derived CDR1 and CDR2 are ENHRY and SYGVKD. This CDR3 contains 12 residues. Unmatched junction bases numbered 4, after V lost 6 bases and J lost 5 bases. DNA of the CDR3: TGTGCCATCAGCACTACAGGGGACGAGCAGTACTTC. Translation: CAISTTGDEQYF.

This clonotype has more than one count but fewer than ten. The CDR3 loop is CASSETGGTEAFF. The CDR3, as DNA: TGTGCCAGCAGTGAGACAGGGGGCACTGAAGCTTTCTTT. The J gene is TRBJ1-1, the V gene TRBV25-1; TRBD1 aligns across 9 bases. The trim removed 3 bases at V and 4 bases at J, leaving 0 bases unmatched. The CDR3 has 13 residues. Germline CDR1 and CDR2: MGHDK and SYGVNS.

The chain is built from TRBV24-1 and TRBJ2-1, with TRBD1 matching over 12 bases. Losses at the gene ends were 5 bases for V and 8 bases for J; bases not matched to a gene: 9. CDR3 length: 16 residues. Germline CDR1 reads KGHDR; CDR2 reads SFDVKD. This CDR3 is CATSAHRDRGQDEQFF. The CDR3 DNA sequence: TGTGCCACCAGTGCTCACCGGGACAGGGGGCAGGATGAGCAGTTCTTC.

This clonotype came up once. One end of the junction does not line up with germline, which may come from a read error. The gene calls are TRBV4-1 and TRBJ2-2; D assignment may be TRBD1 or TRBD2 (5 bases each). CDR1 is MGHRA, CDR2 YSYEKL, per germline. The length of the CDR3 is 12 residues. The CDR3 DNA follows: TGCGCCAGCAGCCTTGGGACCGGGGAGCTGTCTTTT. This sequence encodes CASSLGTGELSF.

The chain joins TRBV2 to TRBJ2-5; D not certain. Germline V gene lookup returns CDR1 SNHLY and CDR2 FYNNEI. V dropped 8 bases and J dropped 9 bases, with 7 bases sitting between them. The CDR3 runs to 9 residues. The DNA for the CDR3 is TGTGCCAGCGGCTCGCCCCAGTACTTC. Translated: CASGSPQYF.

The gene calls are TRBV7-6 and TRBJ1-2, with D tentatively TRBD1 (5 bases). Trimming removed 4 bases at V and 4 bases at J, with 19 bases between. Germline V gene data show CDR1 as SGHVS and CDR2 as FNYEAQ. The CDR3 covers 16 residues. The chain's CDR3 is CASSSTVRGGGYGYTF. The CDR3 nucleotides are TGTGCCAGCAGCTCCACAGTGCGGGGGGGGGGCTATGGCTACACCTTC.

This sequence joins TRBV6-4 and TRBJ1-2, with D tentatively TRBD1 (6 bases). The CDR3 loop spans 13 amino acids. Trimming removed 6 bases from V and 8 bases from J, with 16 bases in between. The germline V gene encodes CDR1 MRHNA and CDR2 SNTAGT. CDR3 region: CASSRGWGRGYTF. In DNA form, the CDR3 reads TGTGCCAGCAGCCGTGGTTGGGGGCGAGGCTACACCTTC.

The chain carries TRBV10-3 and TRBJ1-2; no reliable D call. V lost 4 bases and J lost 7, with 7 bases in between. Germline CDR1 is ENHRY and CDR2 is SYGVKD. This CDR3 has 11 amino acids. CDR3 loop: CAISVPSGYTF. The CDR3 DNA is TGTGCCATCAGTGTCCCCTCTGGCTACACCTTC.

The chain is built from TRBV25-1 and TRBJ1-1; D is uncertain. Trimming removed 4 bases at V and 4 bases at J, with 13 bases between. This CDR3 has 14 amino acids. Germline CDR1 is MGHDK and CDR2 is SYGVNS. CDR3 sequence (DNA): TGTGCCAGCAGTGGGTCTCACTGGGGCACTGAAGCTTTCTTT. As protein: CASSGSHWGTEAFF.

This clonotype was picked up one time. CDR3 nucleotides: TGTGCCAGCAGCTGGACACTAGCGGGAGGAGGCAATGAGCAGTACTTC. This codes for CASSWTLAGGGNEQYF. The V gene is TRBV5-4, the J gene TRBJ2-7; 12 bases are a match to TRBD2. CDR1 and CDR2 (germline): SGHNT, YYREEE (reference sequence). This CDR3 has 16 amino acids. The V and J ends lost 3 bases and 7 bases, in that order; junction bases with no gene match: 11.

This sequence joins TRBV4-2 and TRBJ1-1; TRBD1 is a possible D gene (6 bases). The CDR3 spans 13 residues. Trimming shortened V by 3 bases and J by 3 bases, and 8 bases separated the two germline ends. The germline CDR1 and CDR2 sequences are LGHNA and YNFKEQ. In nucleotides, the CDR3 is TGTGCCAGCAGCCAGGGGGGGCACACTGAAGCTTTCTTT. Translation gives CASSQGGHTEAFF.

The chain joins TRBV2 to TRBJ1-5; D is ambiguous. Deletions cut 5 bases from V and 1 base from J, with 15 bases between. This CDR3 contains 16 residues. The germline CDR1 and CDR2 sequences are SNHLY and FYNNEI. CDR3 region: CASSKGGWVSNQPQHF. The CDR3 coding sequence is TGTGCCAGCAGTAAGGGCGGTTGGGTAAGCAATCAGCCCCAGCATTTT.

The V gene is TRBV28, the J gene TRBJ2-4, with D perhaps assigned TRBD1 or TRBD2 (5 bases each). The CDR3 loop spans 13 amino acids. With 5 bases removed from V and 5 bases from J, the gap between germline ends came to 10 bases. Germline loops: CDR1 MDHEN, CDR2 SYDVKM. Written as DNA, the CDR3 is TGTGCCAGCAGTGGGACGGACCAAAACATTCAGTACTTC. Protein product: CASSGTDQNIQYF.

This clonotype was detected once. The chain has TRBV29-1 and TRBJ2-2; a weak D match, TRBD2 (5 bases). The CDR3 length is 14 residues. Germline V gene data show CDR1 as SQVTM and CDR2 as ANQGSEA. Trimming cost V 5 bases and J 0 bases, with 10 bases left between them. The CDR3 here is CSVRTGTNTGELFF. The CDR3 bases are TGCAGCGTTCGCACCGGGACGAACACCGGGGAGCTGTTTTTT.